These 10 T cell receptor beta chains came from one sample sequenced in a study of blood T cell repertoires in COVID-19. Produced via immunoSEQ multiplex PCR; TCRdb's table is partial and in-frame only. This table holds approximately 230,000 clones, roughly 90% found once. Material: peripheral blood. The receptors were gathered from a man aged 30-40 years who had recovered from COVID-19.

In this sample, this clone turned up a few times. The J gene is TRBJ1-5, the V gene TRBV3-1 (or the pseudogene TRBV3-2); 10 positions match TRBD1. Germline-derived CDR1 and CDR2 are LGHDT and YNNKEL (reference sequence). The CDR3 loop spans 15 amino acids. J was trimmed by 2 bases and V by 3 bases; bases with no gene match: 1. DNA for the CDR3: TGTGCCAGCAGCCATGGGACAGGGGGCAATCAGCCCCAGCATTTT. The encoded protein is CASSHGTGGNQPQHF.

The genes are TRBV4-3 and TRBJ1-2, with 8 positions matching TRBD1. From germline, CDR1 is LGHNA and CDR2 YSLEER. The CDR3 covers 15 residues. V lost 0 bases to trimming and J lost 9 bases; unmatched junction nucleotides: 9. CDR3 sequence: CASSQDSATGVSYTF. The DNA for the CDR3 is TGCGCCAGCAGCCAAGATTCCGCGACAGGGGTGAGCTACACCTTC.

The rearrangement joins TRBV3-1 (or the pseudogene TRBV3-2) to TRBJ2-7; D unresolved. The CDR3 covers 12 residues. V was pared by 0 bases and J by 5 bases, with 5 bases between. Germline V gene sequence: CDR1 LGHDT, CDR2 YNNKEL (reference sequence). The CDR3 bases are TGTGCCAGCAGCCAAGATCGCGACGAGCAGTACTTC. Translated: CASSQDRDEQYF.

The genes are TRBV6-5 and TRBJ2-7; TRBD2 matches at 8 bases. V lost 2 bases to trimming and J lost 0 bases; unmatched junction nucleotides: 3. The germline V gene encodes CDR1 MNHEY and CDR2 SVGAGI. The CDR3 extends over 15 amino acids. The CDR3, as DNA: TGTGCCAGCAGTTACGGCGGGAGGAGCTCCTACGAGCAGTACTTC. Translated, it gives CASSYGGRSSYEQYF.

The chain combines TRBV5-8 with TRBJ2-1, with TRBD2 as a possible D gene (5 bases). V was shortened by 4 bases and J by 5 bases, with 22 bases between the two germline ends. Germline V gene sequence: CDR1 SGHTS, CDR2 YDEGEE. The CDR3 totals 17 residues. CDR3 protein: CASSRWERKTGNNEQFF. The DNA of the CDR3 is TGTGCCAGCAGCCGATGGGAAAGGAAGACGGGAAACAATGAGCAGTTCTTC.

The sample holds many counts of this clone. The V gene is TRBV3-1 (or the pseudogene TRBV3-2), the J gene TRBJ2-2; TRBD2 is a possible D gene (5 bases). Per the germline V gene, CDR1 is LGHDT and CDR2 is YNNKEL (reference sequence). The V gene lost 5 bases and the J gene lost 5 bases, with 12 bases spanning the gap. This CDR3 is 14 amino acids long. The CDR3 loop is CASSERGLTGELFF. CDR3 coding DNA: TGTGCCAGCAGCGAACGGGGTCTTACCGGGGAGCTGTTTTTT.

The chain links TRBV9 to TRBJ2-7; tentative D call: TRBD1 (6 bases). Germline V lookup: CDR1 SGDLS, CDR2 YYNGEE. Between the trimmed V and J ends, which lost 4 bases and 1 base, there was a span of 15 bases. CDR3 length equals 15 residues. The CDR3 nucleotides read TGTGCCAGCAGCAAGGAACTCACAGGGTCCTACGAGCAGTACTTC. It codes for CASSKELTGSYEQYF.

The chain employs TRBV24-1 and TRBJ2-7, with a tentative D call TRBD1 (6 bases). Germline V gene lookup returns CDR1 KGHDR and CDR2 SFDVKD. Deletions cut 9 bases from V and 6 bases from J, with 11 bases between. The CDR3 loop spans 11 amino acids. CDR3 DNA: TGTGCCACCCCGGGACAAAGCGAGCAGTACTTC. Its translation is CATPGQSEQYF.

CDR3 sequence (DNA): TGCGCCAGCAGCCCAGATCACAGGGGGGACTATGGCTACACCTTC. This codes for CASSPDHRGDYGYTF. The chain has TRBV5-1 and TRBJ1-2; 8 nucleotides match TRBD1. This CDR3 spans 15 amino acids. CDR1 is SGHRS and CDR2 is YFSETQ in the germline V gene. V was clipped by 4 bases and J by 3 bases; unmatched bases: 8.

The gene calls are TRBV6-5 and TRBJ2-3, with D possibly TRBD1 on 5 matching bases. Per the germline V gene, CDR1 is MNHEY and CDR2 is SVGAGI. The length of the CDR3 is 13 residues. CDR3 coding DNA: TGTGCTTCCCAGGGTGGTGGCACAGATACGCAGTATTTT. This encodes CASQGGGTDTQYF.